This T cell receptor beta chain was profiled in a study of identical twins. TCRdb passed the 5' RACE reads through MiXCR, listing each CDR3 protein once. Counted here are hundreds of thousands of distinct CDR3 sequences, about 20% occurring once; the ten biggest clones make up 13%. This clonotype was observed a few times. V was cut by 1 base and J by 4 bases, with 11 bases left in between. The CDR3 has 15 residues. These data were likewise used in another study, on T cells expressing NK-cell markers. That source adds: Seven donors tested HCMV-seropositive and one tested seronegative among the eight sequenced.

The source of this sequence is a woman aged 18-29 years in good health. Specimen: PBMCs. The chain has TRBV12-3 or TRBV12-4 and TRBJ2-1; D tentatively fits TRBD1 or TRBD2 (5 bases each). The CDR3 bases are TGTGCCAGCAGTTTAGGGGGACGGGTTTACAATGAGCAGTTCTTC. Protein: CASSLGGRVYNEQFF.